This TCR beta chain was observed in a study of blood T cell repertoires in COVID-19. About the study: Samples of COVID-19 (acute and convalescent) were obtained from the United States, Italy and Spain.

Per the germline V gene, CDR1 is SGHTA and CDR2 is FQGTGA. This CDR3 has 14 residues. With 5 bases clipped from V and 6 bases from J, the junction kept 7 bases outside the gene matches. Study processing details: Amplification of reference gene primers was used by the study to estimate nucleated cell counts. The method was immunoSEQ multiplex PCR; TCRdb's version includes in-frame clones alone and lacks a portion of them. Clonal size and the V and J genes are those of that table, whereas D and trimming came from the DNA. The table lists 250,000 to 350,000 clones, around 90% of them singletons, with approximately 7.5% in the top ten.

The clonotype originates from a woman aged 25 to 39 with COVID-19, enrolled during active disease. This sequence joins TRBV7-3 and TRBJ2-3; TRBD1 matches at 8 bases. Sequencing input: peripheral blood. This CDR3 reads CASSPQPGGDTQYF. The CDR3 DNA reads as TGTGCCAGCAGCCCGCAGCCAGGGGGCGATACGCAGTATTTT.